The 19 T cell receptor beta chains in this list originate from one sample, sequenced in a study of T-cell reconstitution after alpha-beta-depleted transplantation in children. Preparation of the TCRbeta library was carried out with unique molecular identifiers. TCRdb processed the PCR reads anew with MiXCR; each CDR3 protein has one entry. The data show about 540,000 distinct CDR3 sequences, 15% to 20% seen once. Sample: PBMCs from the stem cell graft donor, taken from the stem cell graft. The receptors derive from a human donor who donated a stem cell graft to a child with acute lymphoblastic leukemia.

This clonotype came up a few times. V gene TRBV9 combines with J gene TRBJ2-5; unclear D gene. The CDR3 is made up of 15 amino acids. V lost 0 bases and J lost 4, with 13 bases in between. Germline V gene data show CDR1 as SGDLS and CDR2 as YYNGEE. CDR3 coding DNA: TGTGCCAGCAGCGTAGCTTTGAGAGGCGTAGAGACCCAGTACTTC. Protein product: CASSVALRGVETQYF.

V usage is TRBV6-1 and J usage is TRBJ2-7, with 11 bases identical to TRBD2. This CDR3 has 14 residues. Germline-derived CDR1 and CDR2 are MNHNS and SASEGT. Trimming cost V 6 bases and J 10 bases; bases outside gene matches: 11. The CDR3 region has the DNA TGTGCCAGCAGATTTGCCGGGACTAGCGGCGTACAGTACTTC. Its translation is CASRFAGTSGVQYF.

The chain employs TRBV5-1 and TRBJ1-1, with D perhaps matching TRBD1 (5 bases). CDR3 size: 13 residues. V lost 7 bases to trimming and J lost 4 bases, with 14 bases between them. Germline CDR1 reads SGHRS; CDR2 reads YFSETQ. CDR3 region: CASGGSGRTEAFF. In nucleotides, the CDR3 is TGCGCCAGCGGGGGAAGCGGTCGCACTGAAGCTTTCTTT.

This clonotype has more than one count but fewer than ten. The chain has TRBV10-3 and TRBJ2-7; 8 positions match TRBD2. The CDR3 totals 12 residues. Germline CDR1 and CDR2: ENHRY and SYGVKD. Trimming removed 6 bases from V and 5 bases from J; junction bases left unmatched: 3. This CDR3 reads CAIRKAGDEQYF. In DNA, the CDR3 is TGTGCCATCAGAAAAGCGGGAGACGAGCAGTACTTC.

The genes are TRBV5-4 and TRBJ2-7; tentatively, D is TRBD2 (5 bases). This CDR3 comprises 14 residues. CDR1 and CDR2 (germline): SGHNT, YYREEE (reference sequence). Trimming took 0 bases from V and 3 from J, leaving 10 bases between them. The DNA of the CDR3 is TGTGCCAGCAGCTTGGCCGGGGTCTTCTACGAGCAGTACTTC. The encoded protein is CASSLAGVFYEQYF.

The genes are TRBV12-3 or TRBV12-4 and TRBJ2-7; 7 bases match TRBD1. CDR3 length: 14 residues. Trimming cost V 6 bases and J 2 bases; bases outside gene matches: 7. The CDR3 region is CASRRDSMTYEQYF. CDR3 sequence (DNA): TGTGCCAGCAGGAGGGACAGCATGACCTACGAGCAGTACTTC.

This clonotype has a count of ten or more. The V gene is TRBV29-1, the J gene TRBJ2-1, with D tentatively TRBD2 (5 bases). The CDR3 is made up of 13 amino acids. V was shortened by 0 bases and J by 8 bases, with 11 bases between the two germline ends. CDR1 and CDR2 from the germline V gene are SQVTM and ANQGSEA. CDR3 sequence reads: CSVEEFEGHEQFF. For the CDR3, the DNA is TGCAGCGTTGAAGAATTTGAGGGCCATGAGCAGTTCTTC.

This clonotype was observed a few times. This chain uses TRBV12-3 or TRBV12-4 with TRBJ2-3; 9 nucleotides match TRBD2. V dropped 9 bases and J dropped 0; count of bases not matched to a gene: 10. This CDR3 spans 16 amino acids. CDR3 DNA: TGTGCCAGTAAAACTAGCGGGCCTCTTAGCACAGATACGCAGTATTTT. This sequence encodes CASKTSGPLSTDTQYF.

CDR3 region: CASSLSASGNYEQYF. The CDR3, as DNA: TGTGCCAGCAGTTTATCGGCTAGCGGGAATTACGAGCAGTACTTC. V usage is TRBV27 and J usage is TRBJ2-7, with 9 positions matching TRBD2. Germline trimming cut 0 bases from V and 4 bases from J; bases unmatched to any gene: 4. The germline V gene encodes CDR1 MNHEY and CDR2 SMNVEV (reference sequence). This CDR3 is built from 15 residues.

This clonotype has just a few counts. The V and J genes are TRBV18 and TRBJ2-6; D ambiguous. V dropped 3 bases and J dropped 0 bases, with 9 bases sitting between them. This CDR3 has 16 residues. Germline-derived CDR1 and CDR2 are KGHSH and LQKENI. In DNA form, the CDR3 reads TGTGCCAGCTCACCCTATTCCTTCTCTGGGGCCAACGTCCTGACTTTC. This gives the protein CASSPYSFSGANVLTF.

The chain is built from TRBV5-1 and TRBJ2-1, with no clear D. Germline V lookup: CDR1 SGHRS, CDR2 YFSETQ. The CDR3 is made up of 14 amino acids. V lost 0 bases and J lost 9, with 13 bases in between. CDR3 in amino acids: CASSLVQSHGEQFF. For the CDR3, the DNA is TGCGCCAGCAGCTTGGTACAGTCCCACGGTGAGCAGTTCTTC. The full variable domain, in which reference TRBV5-1 and TRBJ2-1 provide the parts outside the CDR3, is KAGVTQTPRYLIKTRGQQVTLSCSPISGHRSVSWYQQTPGQGLQFLFEYFSETQRNKGNFPGRFSGRQFSNSRSEMNVSTLELGDSALYLCASSLVQSHGEQFFGPGTRLTVL.

The V gene is TRBV4-1, the J gene TRBJ2-7; 11 nucleotides align to TRBD2. The CDR3 has 17 residues. V shed 0 bases, J shed 4 bases, and the junction held 8 bases outside the gene matches. Germline assignment: CDR1 MGHRA and CDR2 YSYEKL. This chain's CDR3 is CASSQEGGTSGEYEQYF. The CDR3 DNA reads TGCGCCAGCAGCCAAGAAGGCGGGACTAGCGGCGAATACGAGCAGTACTTC.

The J gene is TRBJ2-7, the V gene TRBV12-3 or TRBV12-4, with D maybe TRBD1 (6 bases). V gave up 5 bases and J gave up 0 bases, with 11 bases separating them. CDR3 size: 14 residues. Written as DNA, the CDR3 is TGTGCCAGCAGTATCAGGGGCTCCTCCTACGAGCAGTACTTC. This translates into CASSIRGSSYEQYF.

This clonotype was recorded at least ten times. The J gene is TRBJ2-3, the V gene TRBV2; D is possibly TRBD1 or TRBD2 (6 bases each). CDR1 is SNHLY, CDR2 FYNNEI, per germline. Trimming removed 3 bases at V and 0 bases at J, with 10 bases between. The CDR3 is made up of 15 amino acids. The CDR3 loop reads CASSDQGTSTDTQYF. The DNA for the CDR3 is TGTGCCAGCAGTGACCAGGGGACTAGCACAGATACGCAGTATTTT.

This chain uses TRBV11-2 with TRBJ2-7, with D perhaps being TRBD1 or TRBD2 (5 bases each). Germline CDR1 reads SGHAT; CDR2 reads FQNNGV. V dropped 5 bases and J dropped 0 bases, with 14 bases sitting between them. This CDR3 is built from 15 residues. The CDR3 DNA reads as TGTGCCAGCAGCGACCTCCGGGACGGCTCCTACGAGCAGTACTTC. It yields the protein CASSDLRDGSYEQYF. Full variable domain (remainder filled in from reference TRBV11-2 and TRBJ2-7): EAGVAQSPRYKIIEKRQSVAFWCNPISGHATLYWYQQILGQGPKLLIQFQNNGVVDDSQLPKDRFSAERLKGVDSTLKIQPAKLEDSAVYLCASSDLRDGSYEQYFGPGTRLTVT.

This clonotype occurred a few times. The chain couples TRBV5-4 to TRBJ2-7, with D perhaps matching TRBD2 (5 bases). The V gene lost 0 bases and the J gene lost 6 bases, with 10 bases spanning the gap. The germline CDR1 and CDR2 sequences are SGHNT and YYREEE (reference sequence). The CDR3 has 13 amino acids. CDR3: CASSLEGVTEQYF. CDR3 DNA sequence: TGTGCCAGCAGCTTGGAGGGAGTGACCGAGCAGTACTTC.

This clonotype was observed a few times. The J gene is TRBJ2-7, the V gene TRBV7-6; 9 bases align to TRBD1. This CDR3 spans 14 amino acids. From germline, CDR1 is SGHVS and CDR2 FNYEAQ. Unmatched junction bases numbered 5, after V lost 5 bases and J lost 3 bases. CDR3 loop: CASSATGGDYEQYF. CDR3 nucleotides: TGTGCCAGCAGCGCCACAGGGGGCGACTACGAGCAGTACTTC.

This clonotype was recorded a few times. The chain combines TRBV6-5 with TRBJ1-2; 9 bases line up with TRBD1. The CDR3 is made up of 14 amino acids. V lost 2 bases and J lost 5; bases outside the gene matches: 3. Germline V gives CDR1 MNHEY, CDR2 SVGAGI. CDR3 nucleotides: TGTGCCAGCAGTTACCGGACAGGGGATTATGGCTACACCTTC. Protein sequence: CASSYRTGDYGYTF.

This clonotype was observed a few times. This chain joins TRBV6-1 and TRBJ1-2; D is unresolved. The germline V and J ends were trimmed by 5 bases and 2 bases, with 12 bases remaining between them. The germline V gene has CDR1 MNHNS and CDR2 SASEGT. There are 14 residues in the CDR3. CDR3 in DNA: TGTGCCAGCAGTCCCCCGACCGGCAACTATGGCTACACCTTC. This translates into CASSPPTGNYGYTF.